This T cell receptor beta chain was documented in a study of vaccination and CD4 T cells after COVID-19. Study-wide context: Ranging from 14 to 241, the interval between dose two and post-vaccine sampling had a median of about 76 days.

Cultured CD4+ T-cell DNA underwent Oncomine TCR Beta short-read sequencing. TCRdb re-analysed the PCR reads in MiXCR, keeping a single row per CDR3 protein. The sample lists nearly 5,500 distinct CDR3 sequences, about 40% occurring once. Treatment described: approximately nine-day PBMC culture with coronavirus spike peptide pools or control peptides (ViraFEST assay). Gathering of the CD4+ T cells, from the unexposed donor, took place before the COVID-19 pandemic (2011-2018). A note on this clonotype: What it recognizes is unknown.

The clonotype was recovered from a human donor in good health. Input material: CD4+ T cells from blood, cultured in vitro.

The CDR3 region has the DNA TGCAGTGCGGAGGGAGCGATGAGCTCCTACAATGAGCAGTTCTTC. Translation: CSAEGAMSSYNEQFF. The V gene is TRBV20-1, the J gene TRBJ2-1; TRBD2 might be the D (6 bases). The CDR3 is 15 amino acids. Germline lookup yields CDR1 DFQATT and CDR2 SNEGSKA (reference sequence). V was trimmed by 6 bases and J by 0 bases, leaving 15 bases between them.